This TCR beta chain appears in the sequencing data of a study of beta chain features in type 1 diabetes. Study results and caveats: Among patients with Type 1 diabetes, TCRB CDR3s were moderately but significantly shorter in every one of the four CD4+ subsets. VDJ junctions sequenced from type 1 diabetes patients showed fewer insertions and more deletions.

This clone was observed a few times. Its antigen is still unknown. The ends lost 0 bases at V and 3 bases at J; junction bases unmatched: 7. Germline V gives CDR1 GTSNPN, CDR2 SVGIG (reference sequence). This CDR3 comprises 16 residues. Since all of the isolated RNA was reverse transcribed, expressed TCRB transcripts were what got sequenced. TCRdb's table, derived via immunoSEQ multiplex PCR, lists solely in-frame clones and lacks some. In the table there are hundreds of thousands of clones, around 12% of which are singletons. The clonotype comes from a woman between 18 and 30 years old with type 1 diabetes. The genes are TRBV30 and TRBJ2-1; 8 bases agree with TRBD2. The material sequenced was naive CD4+ T cells from blood. The CDR3: CAWSVLGRAGYNEQFF. CDR3 DNA: TGTGCCTGGAGTGTACTCGGGAGGGCCGGCTACAATGAGCAGTTCTTC.